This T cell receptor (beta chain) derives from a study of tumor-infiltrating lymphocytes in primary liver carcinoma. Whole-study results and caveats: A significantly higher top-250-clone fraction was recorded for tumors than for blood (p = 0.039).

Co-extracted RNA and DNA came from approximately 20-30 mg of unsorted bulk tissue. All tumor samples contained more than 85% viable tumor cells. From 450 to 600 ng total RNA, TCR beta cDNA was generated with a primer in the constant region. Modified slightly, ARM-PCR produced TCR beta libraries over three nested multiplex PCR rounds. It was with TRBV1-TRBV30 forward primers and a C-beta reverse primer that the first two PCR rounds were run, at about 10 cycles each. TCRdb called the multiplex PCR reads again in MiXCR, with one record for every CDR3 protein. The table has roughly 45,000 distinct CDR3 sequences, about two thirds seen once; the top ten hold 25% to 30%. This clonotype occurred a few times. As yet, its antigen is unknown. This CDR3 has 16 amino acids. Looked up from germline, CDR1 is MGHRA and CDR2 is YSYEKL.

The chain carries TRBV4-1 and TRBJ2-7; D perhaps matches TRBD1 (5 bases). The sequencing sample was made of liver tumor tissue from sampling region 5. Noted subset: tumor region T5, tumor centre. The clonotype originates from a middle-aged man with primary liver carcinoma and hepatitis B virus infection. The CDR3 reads CISSQVGLTDTYEQYF. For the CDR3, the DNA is TGCATCAGCAGCCAGGTGGGGCTAACGGACACCTACGAGCAGTACTTC.